The T cell receptor beta chain under discussion was sequenced for a study of T cell responses to AZD1222 COVID-19 vaccine. Background on the study: Second doses were pooled across both intervals (about 4 or about 12 weeks). The study's findings and limits: Close to half of spike-specific TCRs reportedly recognize unmutated variant regions. Spike-specific TCRs gained breadth and depth after people received two AZD1222 doses. Donors in the cohort were predominantly white British and more often female, and clonal diversity was possibly underestimated.

The CDR3 totals 14 residues. V was pared by 1 base and J by 0 bases, with 6 bases between. CDR1 and CDR2 from the germline V gene are MNHEY and SVGEGT. About this clone: Antigen: not known.

TCRdb keeps only in-frame clones here, not all; method: immunoSEQ multiplex PCR. Of around 160,000 clones listed, around 88% are singletons. The receptor's source is an adult in good health. The V and J genes are TRBV6-2 or TRBV6-3 and TRBJ1-1; D remains ambiguous. Sequences were derived from peripheral blood, sampled on day 0 of AZD1222 vaccination. CDR3 coding DNA: TGTGCCAGCAGTTACTTCTCCATGAACACTGAAGCTTTCTTT. This gives the protein CASSYFSMNTEAFF.